Presented here are 20 T cell receptor beta chains from one specimen sequenced in a study of neurological immune-mediated disorders. TCRdb used MiXCR to reprocess the 5' RACE reads, holding one entry per CDR3 protein. Of fewer than 50,000 distinct CDR3 sequences listed, 12% are singletons. The time point denotes: longitudinal time-point 3. Material: PBMCs. The receptors come from a male donor with HTLV-1-associated myelopathy (HAM/TSP).

This clonotype was counted at least ten times. Germline is not matched at one junction end, which may reflect a read error. V gene TRBV11-2 combines with J gene TRBJ2-4; 7 positions agree with TRBD1. Germline CDR1 reads SGHAT; CDR2 reads FQNNGV. CDR3 length: 13 amino acids. Here the CDR3 reads CASSLISGQILNF. The CDR3 DNA is TGTGCCAGCAGCTTAATTTCGGGACAGATCCTCAACTTC.

In this sample, this clonotype turned up many times. The chain couples TRBV5-5 to TRBJ2-5, with D possibly matching TRBD2 (7 bases). This CDR3 spans 15 amino acids. Trimming pared 1 base from V and 4 bases from J, leaving 14 bases between. The germline CDR1 and CDR2 sequences are SGHKS and YYEKEE (reference sequence). DNA of the CDR3: TGTGCCAGCAGCTTGTTTCGGGGGGCCGGAGAGACCCAGTACTTC. Amino acids: CASSLFRGAGETQYF. The variable domain in full, with the rest retrieved from reference TRBV5-5 and TRBJ2-5, is DAGVTQSPTHLIKTRGQQVTLRCSPISGHKSVSWYQQVLGQGPQFIFQYYEKEERGRGNFPDRFSARQFPNYSSELNVNALLLGDSALYLCASSLFRGAGETQYFGPGTRLLVL.

Details on this clonotype: This may be a read error: a much more frequent sequence differs by one nucleotide. This chain connects TRBV29-1 to TRBJ1-4; D might be TRBD1 (6 bases). V was shortened by 8 bases and J by 4 bases, with 17 bases between the two germline ends. Germline V CDR1 and CDR2: SQVTM, ANQGSEA. The CDR3 sequence is 14 residues long. CDR3 sequence (DNA): TGCAGCCTTGGGGGGGGCCGAGGTAATGAAAAACTGTTTTTT. Encoded protein: CSLGGGRGNEKLFF.

This clonotype was seen at least ten times. The gene calls are TRBV7-3 and TRBJ2-5; D is perhaps TRBD2 (5 bases). Trimming took 2 bases from V and 5 from J, leaving 15 bases between them. This CDR3 comprises 15 residues. Germline V gene sequence: CDR1 SGHTA, CDR2 FQGTGA. Here the CDR3 reads CASSLVPGGRETQYF. CDR3 in DNA: TGTGCCAGCAGCTTAGTTCCCGGCGGGCGGGAGACCCAGTACTTC.

In its sample, this clonotype was seen many times. CDR3 nucleotides: TGCGCCAGCAGCTTGGCTGACAGTATCTATGGCTACACCTTC. It translates to CASSLADSIYGYTF. The J gene is TRBJ1-2, the V gene TRBV5-1; perhaps TRBD1 as D (5 bases). The CDR3 spans 14 residues. Trimming left V 0 bases short and J 4 bases short, with 10 bases between. CDR1 and CDR2 (germline): SGHRS, YFSETQ.

This clonotype has a count of ten or more. The chain joins TRBV5-1 to TRBJ2-6; TRBD1 aligns across 10 bases. V shed 4 bases and J 4 bases; nucleotides not matched to a gene: 8. The CDR3 contains 17 residues. Germline CDR1 is SGHRS and CDR2 is YFSETQ. Here the CDR3 reads CASSQGQGGPGANVLTF. The CDR3 coding sequence is TGCGCCAGCAGCCAAGGACAGGGGGGCCCCGGGGCCAACGTCCTGACTTTC. The variable domain in full, with the rest retrieved from reference TRBV5-1 and TRBJ2-6, is KAGVTQTPRYLIKTRGQQVTLSCSPISGHRSVSWYQQTPGQGLQFLFEYFSETQRNKGNFPGRFSGRQFSNSRSEMNVSTLELGDSALYLCASSQGQGGPGANVLTFGAGSRLTVL.

By its share, this clonotype is medium-sized. J is TRBJ2-1 and V is TRBV20-1; 12 positions agree with TRBD2. The CDR3 runs to 15 residues. Germline lookup yields CDR1 DFQATT and CDR2 SNEGSKA (reference sequence). The J segment lost 5 bases and the V segment lost 2 bases, leaving 4 bases of the junction unmatched. The CDR3 DNA is TGCAGTGCTAGACTAGCGGGGGGGCCAGACAATGAGCAGTTCTTC. Its translation is CSARLAGGPDNEQFF.

This clonotype was counted many times. The rearrangement uses TRBV20-1 and TRBJ1-6, with TRBD1 matching over 8 bases. V lost 5 bases, J lost 7 bases, and 10 bases stayed unmatched. Germline assignment: CDR1 DFQATT and CDR2 SNEGSKA (reference sequence). There are 15 residues in the CDR3. CDR3 in amino acids: CSAVTQGVGNSPLHF. CDR3 in DNA: TGCAGTGCTGTTACACAGGGGGTTGGGAATTCACCCCTCCACTTT.

At least ten counts were recorded for this clonotype. The chain recombines TRBV20-1 with TRBJ2-1, with TRBD2 matching over 9 bases. The CDR3 loop spans 16 amino acids. From germline, CDR1 is DFQATT and CDR2 SNEGSKA (reference sequence). The V segment lost 6 bases and the J segment 0 bases; nucleotides outside the gene matches: 9. In DNA form, the CDR3 reads TGCAGTGCCGAGAGGCCTAGCGGGGACTCCTACAATGAGCAGTTCTTC. Translated, it gives CSAERPSGDSYNEQFF.

This clonotype was recorded many times. This CDR3 reads CASSLVSGANYGYTF. The CDR3 bases are TGCGCCAGCAGCTTGGTTTCAGGGGCTAACTATGGCTACACCTTC. The chain has TRBV5-1 and TRBJ1-2, with D perhaps TRBD1 (6 bases). V lost 0 bases, J lost 0 bases, and 9 bases lay in between. Germline assignment: CDR1 SGHRS and CDR2 YFSETQ. The CDR3 length is 15 residues.

In its sample, this clonotype was seen many times. This sequence joins TRBV4-3 and TRBJ1-4; 7 bases match TRBD1. Per germline, CDR1 LGHNA and CDR2 YSLEER. The V segment lost 5 bases and the J segment 4 bases; nucleotides outside the gene matches: 13. This CDR3 has 17 amino acids. Here the CDR3 DNA reads TGCGCCAGCAGCGCAGGCCCGGGGACAGACTATAATGAAAAACTGTTTTTT. This encodes CASSAGPGTDYNEKLFF.

The sample holds many counts of this clonotype. V and J are TRBV5-1 and TRBJ2-7; no definite D call. V was shortened by 0 bases and J by 0 bases, with 4 bases between the two germline ends. This CDR3 has 13 amino acids. Germline CDR1 reads SGHRS; CDR2 reads YFSETQ. CDR3 DNA: TGCGCCAGCAGCTTGGTGGGCTCCTACGAGCAGTACTTC. This codes for CASSLVGSYEQYF.

The table lists this clonotype with many counts. The CDR3 sequence is CASSLPQGGGTDTQYF. CDR3 in DNA: TGCGCCAGCAGCTTGCCACAGGGAGGTGGCACAGATACGCAGTATTTT. The chain is built from TRBV5-1 and TRBJ2-3, with D possibly called TRBD1 or TRBD2 (6 bases each). Germline V lookup: CDR1 SGHRS, CDR2 YFSETQ. This CDR3 has 16 residues. V dropped 1 base and J dropped 1 base, with 13 bases sitting between them. Filled out from reference TRBV5-1 and TRBJ2-3, the complete variable domain reads KAGVTQTPRYLIKTRGQQVTLSCSPISGHRSVSWYQQTPGQGLQFLFEYFSETQRNKGNFPGRFSGRQFSNSRSEMNVSTLELGDSALYLCASSLPQGGGTDTQYFGPGTRLTVL.

This clonotype was seen ten or more times. The chain links TRBV9 to TRBJ1-1; no reliable D call. The ends were cut back, 1 base at V and 1 base at J, with 8 bases in the middle. Germline V gives CDR1 SGDLS, CDR2 YYNGEE. The CDR3 runs 14 residues. CDR3 residues: CASSVSLQNTEAFF. CDR3 coding DNA: TGTGCCAGCAGCGTATCCCTACAGAACACTGAAGCTTTCTTT.

Notes on this clonotype: The junction departs from germline at one end; a sequencing error may be responsible. The gene calls are TRBV28 and TRBJ1-1, with TRBD1 matching over 7 bases. Germline CDR1 is MDHEN and CDR2 is SYDVKM. CDR3 length: 14 residues. CDR3 residues: CDSSSGQVGTEAFF. CDR3 sequence (DNA): TGTGACAGCAGTAGCGGACAGGTGGGCACTGAAGCTTTCTTT.

The chain recombines TRBV20-1 with TRBJ1-2; unclear D gene. V dropped 6 bases and J dropped 0 bases, with 11 bases sitting between them. Germline V CDR1 and CDR2: DFQATT, SNEGSKA (reference sequence). The CDR3 length is 13 residues. The CDR3 nucleotides are TGCAGTGCCCCGGACGGTGCTAACTATGGCTACACCTTC. Translating gives CSAPDGANYGYTF.

This clonotype was observed many times. The genes are TRBV4-3 and TRBJ1-2, with no clear D. The CDR3 is 15 amino acids. From germline, CDR1 is LGHNA and CDR2 YSLEER. V was trimmed by 0 bases and J by 3 bases, leaving 11 bases between them. Here the CDR3 DNA reads TGCGCCAGCAGCCAAGATCCCGGAAGTTACTATGGCTACACCTTC. It codes for CASSQDPGSYYGYTF.

This chain joins TRBV12-3 or TRBV12-4 and TRBJ2-3; D may be TRBD2 (6 bases). V was pared by 3 bases and J by 3 bases, with 22 bases between. CDR3 length: 18 amino acids. CDR3 in DNA: TGTGCCAGCAGTTTGGGGGGTCTGAGATTAAGTAGAACAGATACGCAGTATTTT. Translated, it gives CASSLGGLRLSRTDTQYF.

At least ten counts were recorded for this clonotype. The V call is TRBV6-2 or TRBV6-3, the J call TRBJ2-7; 10 nucleotides line up with TRBD1. CDR3 length: 14 amino acids. Germline V gives CDR1 MNHEY, CDR2 SVGEGT. The CDR3: CASSYSGRDRGLEV. Here the CDR3 DNA reads TGTGCCAGCAGCTACTCGGGCCGGGACAGGGGATTGGAAGTC.

In this sample, this clonotype turned up many times. This rearrangement joins TRBV7-9 to TRBJ1-4; possibly TRBD1 for D (5 bases). V lost 3 bases and J lost 0, with 14 bases in between. Per the germline V gene, CDR1 is SEHNR and CDR2 is FQNEAQ (reference sequence). CDR3 length: 17 amino acids. This CDR3 is CASSLNRRLATNEKLFF. DNA of the CDR3: TGTGCCAGCAGCTTGAACAGGCGACTTGCAACTAATGAAAAACTGTTTTTT.